This TCR beta chain was profiled in a study of post-analysis software for immune sequencing data. General study points: There were five TRBV segments more frequent in patients than controls, and TRBV5-6, TRBV5-1 and TRBV20-1 were among them. Those samples that were prepared in the same batch co-clustered strongly by F measure. For normalized Chao1 diversity, multiple sclerosis patients scored significantly lower than controls did.

Sequencing libraries made from TCR beta cDNA carried unique molecular identifiers. Yield was 500,000 to 600,000 cDNA molecules from roughly 0.93 to 9.6 million T cells. TCRdb called the PCR reads again in MiXCR, with one record for every CDR3 protein. The sample has approximately 730,000 distinct CDR3 sequences, around 45% seen once. This clonotype was observed a few times. As yet, its antigen is unknown. This CDR3 comprises 13 residues. Trimming took off 0 bases at V and 2 bases at J, with 3 bases between the two ends. CDR1 and CDR2 from the germline V gene are SGHDN and FVKESK. The chain recombines TRBV14 with TRBJ2-3; D call uncertain. Sequencing was carried out using blood. The receptor was derived from a girl aged 10-17 years with multiple sclerosis. The CDR3 DNA sequence: TGTGCCAGCAGCCAAGATTTCACAGATACGCAGTATTTT. Translated, it gives CASSQDFTDTQYF.